Below, 28 T cell receptor beta chains from the same sample are listed, as sequenced in a study of T cell responses to AZD1222 COVID-19 vaccine. Repertoires were generated with immunoSEQ multiplex PCR, while TCRdb's copy carries only in-frame clones and drops some. The table shows 120,000 or so clones, with 87% occurring only once. Source: peripheral blood, taken on day 0 of AZD1222 vaccination. All receptors come from an adult in good health.

This clone was seen many times. The chain combines TRBV4-3 with TRBJ2-1; 7 bases map to TRBD2. The CDR3 is 15 residues long. Trimming cost V 3 bases and J 4 bases; bases outside gene matches: 6. Germline V gene data show CDR1 as LGHNA and CDR2 as YSLEER. The CDR3 is CASSQGGPRYNEQFF. Written as DNA, the CDR3 is TGCGCCAGCAGCCAGGGAGGGCCTCGGTACAATGAGCAGTTCTTC.

The chain employs TRBV2 and TRBJ2-3; 11 bases map to TRBD1. The CDR3 length is 15 residues. Trimming cost V 8 bases and J 4 bases; bases outside gene matches: 8. Looked up from germline, CDR1 is SNHLY and CDR2 is FYNNEI. CDR3 bases: TGTGCCAGCGGGCGGACAGGGGGCAGTTCAGATACGCAGTATTTT. Amino acid sequence: CASGRTGGSSDTQYF.

This chain uses TRBV18 with TRBJ2-3; 9 bases are a match to TRBD1. The ends lost 4 bases at V and 3 bases at J; junction bases unmatched: 5. The CDR3 is 15 residues long. CDR1 and CDR2 from the germline V gene are KGHSH and LQKENI. The CDR3 DNA reads TGTGCCAGCTCACAACAGGGGGCTGAGACAGATACGCAGTATTTT. This encodes CASSQQGAETDTQYF.

The DNA for the CDR3 is TGCGCCAGCAGCTTGGATGCGGACAGTATCTCTGGAAACACCATATATTTT. Its translation is CASSLDADSISGNTIYF. The chain joins TRBV5-1 to TRBJ1-3; a possible D gene is TRBD1 (6 bases). From germline, CDR1 is SGHRS and CDR2 YFSETQ. The CDR3 spans 17 residues. V lost 0 bases and J 0 bases, leaving 13 bases between the germline ends.

This chain connects TRBV2 to TRBJ2-3; unclear D gene. Trimming removed 1 base at V and 2 bases at J, with 4 bases between. CDR1 is SNHLY, CDR2 FYNNEI, per germline. The CDR3 extends over 13 amino acids. CDR3 in DNA: TGTGCCAGCAGTGAAGACTACACAGATACGCAGTATTTT. This encodes CASSEDYTDTQYF.

The chain links TRBV11-2 to TRBJ1-1; the D is unclear. Germline V lookup: CDR1 SGHAT, CDR2 FQNNGV. The CDR3 has 15 amino acids. The V end lost 4 bases, the J end lost 3 bases, and 15 bases lay between the germline ends. The CDR3 spells CASSSGRAYDTEAFF. The CDR3 nucleotides read TGTGCCAGCAGCTCCGGACGGGCCTACGACACTGAAGCTTTCTTT.

This chain links TRBV9 with TRBJ2-1; D tentatively fits TRBD1 or TRBD2 (5 bases each). This CDR3 contains 15 residues. In germline, CDR1 is SGDLS, CDR2 YYNGEE. V lost 2 bases and J lost 10, with 19 bases in between. The CDR3 nucleotides read TGTGCCAGCAGCGTTTGGGGGATAGGGTCCCGAGAGCAGTTCTTC. Translated: CASSVWGIGSREQFF.

The rearrangement joins TRBV10-3 to TRBJ2-2, with 11 positions matching TRBD2. V lost 1 base, J lost 4 bases, and 8 bases stayed unmatched. CDR1 is ENHRY, CDR2 SYGVKD, per germline. The length of the CDR3 is 18 residues. In DNA, the CDR3 is TGTGCCATCAGTGAGTTCCCACTAGCGGGAGCGGGCACCGGGGAGCTGTTTTTT. Translated: CAISEFPLAGAGTGELFF.

This chain links TRBV6-5 with TRBJ2-7, with 10 bases aligning to TRBD1. J was trimmed by 7 bases and V by 5 bases; bases with no gene match: 8. Germline V gives CDR1 MNHEY, CDR2 SVGAGI. The CDR3 runs 14 residues. The CDR3 reads CASSTSGTGVEQYF. CDR3 nucleotides: TGTGCCAGCAGTACCTCCGGGACAGGGGTTGAGCAGTACTTC.

This chain connects TRBV10-3 to TRBJ2-7; 11 bases are a match to TRBD2. V lost 3 bases and J lost 3; bases outside the gene matches: 4. Germline assignment: CDR1 ENHRY and CDR2 SYGVKD. The CDR3 consists of 15 residues. CDR3 sequence: CAISETSGRGYEQYF. DNA of the CDR3: TGTGCCATCAGTGAAACTAGCGGGAGAGGCTACGAGCAGTACTTC.

J is TRBJ2-2 and V is TRBV5-1; TRBD2 matches at 7 bases. V trimming: 2 bases; J trimming: 0 bases; junction bases outside the gene matches: 1. CDR3 size: 15 residues. CDR1 and CDR2 (germline): SGHRS, YFSETQ. The CDR3 coding sequence is TGCGCCAGCAGCTTCGGACTAGCGAACACCGGGGAGCTGTTTTTT. It codes for CASSFGLANTGELFF. The full variable domain, in which reference TRBV5-1 and TRBJ2-2 provide the parts outside the CDR3, is KAGVTQTPRYLIKTRGQQVTLSCSPISGHRSVSWYQQTPGQGLQFLFEYFSETQRNKGNFPGRFSGRQFSNSRSEMNVSTLELGDSALYLCASSFGLANTGELFFGEGSRLTVL.

The chain joins TRBV2 to TRBJ2-7; D remains unclear. The CDR3 is 11 amino acids. Germline lookup yields CDR1 SNHLY and CDR2 FYNNEI. Trimming took 6 bases from V and 5 from J, leaving 8 bases between them. CDR3 sequence reads: CASSVNDEQYF. CDR3 bases: TGTGCCAGCAGCGTAAACGACGAGCAGTACTTC.

The chain has TRBV24-1 and TRBJ1-1; possible D gene TRBD1, 5 bases. Per the germline V gene, CDR1 is KGHDR and CDR2 is SFDVKD. The V end lost 1 base, the J end lost 0 bases, and 17 bases lay between the germline ends. The CDR3 totals 18 residues. The CDR3 here is CATSDLNPGTEMNTEAFF. The CDR3, as DNA: TGTGCCACCAGTGATTTAAATCCCGGGACCGAGATGAACACTGAAGCTTTCTTT.

The gene calls are TRBV12-3 or TRBV12-4 and TRBJ2-7, with a possible D match to TRBD2 (6 bases). This CDR3 is built from 12 residues. V was cut by 5 bases and J by 4 bases, with 9 bases left in between. CDR3 loop: CASSHGTYEQYF. Written as DNA, the CDR3 is TGTGCCAGCAGTCACGGGACTTACGAGCAGTACTTC.

The rearrangement uses TRBV5-1 and TRBJ2-7; 10 nucleotides agree with TRBD2. CDR1 SGHRS and CDR2 YFSETQ come from the germline V gene. The trim removed 1 base at V and 3 bases at J, leaving 13 bases unmatched. The CDR3 loop spans 18 amino acids. Here the CDR3 DNA reads TGCGCCAGCAGCTTGAGCGTTGCCCTGACTAGCGGGTTCTACGAGCAGTACTTC. Translated: CASSLSVALTSGFYEQYF.

This chain joins TRBV5-1 and TRBJ1-1, with a weak D call TRBD1 (5 bases). CDR1 is SGHRS, CDR2 YFSETQ, per germline. The CDR3 contains 16 residues. Trimming pared 0 bases from V and 0 bases from J, leaving 12 bases between. The CDR3 loop reads CASSLGQGLMNTEAFF. The CDR3 bases are TGCGCCAGCAGCTTGGGGCAGGGACTCATGAACACTGAAGCTTTCTTT.

The chain couples TRBV28 to TRBJ2-3; the D gene is possibly TRBD1 (6 bases). Germline CDR1 reads MDHEN; CDR2 reads SYDVKM. Between the trimmed V and J ends, which lost 4 bases and 4 bases, there was a span of 12 bases. This CDR3 region has 14 residues. CDR3 sequence: CASSSPQGPDTQYF. In DNA, the CDR3 is TGTGCCAGCAGTTCCCCACAGGGACCAGATACGCAGTATTTT.

This chain links TRBV5-1 with TRBJ1-1; D not resolved. This CDR3 has 13 residues. Germline CDR1 SGHRS, CDR2 YFSETQ. The V and J ends lost 5 bases and 3 bases respectively, with 11 bases between them. The DNA for the CDR3 is TGCGCCAGCAGGGGTACAGAGTACACTGAAGCTTTCTTT. Translated: CASRGTEYTEAFF. The whole variable domain, filled in from reference TRBV5-1 and TRBJ1-1, reads KAGVTQTPRYLIKTRGQQVTLSCSPISGHRSVSWYQQTPGQGLQFLFEYFSETQRNKGNFPGRFSGRQFSNSRSEMNVSTLELGDSALYLCASRGTEYTEAFFGQGTRLTVV.

The chain uses TRBV25-1 and TRBJ1-3; D might be TRBD1 (5 bases). Germline V lookup: CDR1 MGHDK, CDR2 SYGVNS. The V gene lost 3 bases and the J gene lost 4 bases, with 13 bases spanning the gap. The CDR3 extends over 15 amino acids. CDR3 DNA: TGTGCCAGCAGTGATTATCAGGGTTCGGGAAACACCATATATTTT. It specifies CASSDYQGSGNTIYF.

J is TRBJ2-4 and V is TRBV12-3 or TRBV12-4, with D unresolved. The V end lost 5 bases, the J end lost 5 bases, and 4 bases lay between the germline ends. The length of the CDR3 is 11 residues. The chain's CDR3 is CASSTENIQYF. The DNA for the CDR3 is TGTGCCAGCAGTACTGAAAACATTCAGTACTTC.

The chain uses TRBV5-5 and TRBJ1-5, with 7 bases that match TRBD1. V lost 0 bases, J lost 7 bases, and 4 bases stayed unmatched. The CDR3 is made up of 14 amino acids. CDR1 SGHKS and CDR2 YYEKEE come from the germline V gene (reference sequence). CDR3 sequence (DNA): TGTGCCAGCAGCTTGGGACAGGGAAGCCAGCCCCAGCATTTT. This gives the protein CASSLGQGSQPQHF.

The chain employs TRBV19 and TRBJ2-3; no clear D. The CDR3 has 17 amino acids. Germline assignment: CDR1 LNHDA and CDR2 SQIVND (reference sequence). Trimming cost V 3 bases and J 0 bases, with 16 bases left between them. CDR3 coding DNA: TGTGCCAGTAGTATCCCCCCCCGCGGTTCGAGCACAGATACGCAGTATTTT. It specifies CASSIPPRGSSTDTQYF.

The V and J genes are TRBV7-9 and TRBJ2-2; D might be TRBD1 or TRBD2, each matching 5 bases. In germline, CDR1 is SEHNR, CDR2 FQNEAQ (reference sequence). CDR3 size: 16 residues. The V gene lost 4 bases and the J gene lost 1 base, with 13 bases spanning the gap. CDR3 amino acids: CASSSPSGRNTGELFF. As DNA, the CDR3 is TGTGCCAGCAGCTCCCCGTCGGGGCGGAACACCGGGGAGCTGTTTTTT.

The J gene is TRBJ2-3, the V gene TRBV28, with D perhaps TRBD1 or TRBD2 (5 bases each). The CDR3 is 15 amino acids. The germline CDR1 and CDR2 sequences are MDHEN and SYDVKM. V was trimmed by 7 bases and J by 2 bases, leaving 16 bases between them. In nucleotides, the CDR3 is TGTGCCAGCACCGAGTTGGGGGTTGACACAGATACGCAGTATTTT. Residues: CASTELGVDTDTQYF.

The V call is TRBV29-1, the J call TRBJ1-1; D is perhaps TRBD1 (5 bases). The CDR3 is made up of 14 amino acids. V shed 4 bases and J shed 0 bases, with 12 bases lying between them. Germline-derived CDR1 and CDR2 are SQVTM and ANQGSEA. The CDR3 sequence: CSVVARDMNTEAFF. The DNA for the CDR3 is TGCAGCGTTGTGGCCAGGGATATGAACACTGAAGCTTTCTTT.

About this clone: This specimen includes other DNA sequences encoding the same CDR3. This chain joins TRBV9 and TRBJ2-3, with no clear D. V shed 0 bases and J shed 0 bases, with 2 bases lying between them. This CDR3 is 13 amino acids long. Germline V gives CDR1 SGDLS, CDR2 YYNGEE. The CDR3: CASSVVSTDTQYF. CDR3 DNA: TGTGCCAGCAGCGTAGTGAGCACAGATACGCAGTATTTT.

With respect to this clone: At one of its ends the junction is not consistent with the germline gene, which may arise from a read error. J is TRBJ1-5 and V is TRBV3-1 (or the pseudogene TRBV3-2); D might be TRBD1 (6 bases). CDR1 and CDR2 from the germline V gene are LGHDT and YNNKEL (reference sequence). This CDR3 is built from 12 residues. CDR3 loop: CASSHRGGPCSF. In DNA form, the CDR3 reads TGTGCCAGCAGCCACAGGGGCGGACCGTGCAGTTTT.

V and J are TRBV27 and TRBJ2-7; the match to TRBD1 covers 7 bases. CDR1 and CDR2 from the germline V gene are MNHEY and SMNVEV (reference sequence). The CDR3 runs to 15 residues. With V trimmed by 6 bases and J by 2 bases, 10 bases remained unmatched. The CDR3 reads CASSRPVQGTYEQYF. The CDR3 nucleotides are TGTGCCAGCAGCCGACCGGTACAGGGGACCTACGAGCAGTACTTC.